Below are 12 T cell receptor beta chains sequenced from a single sample in a study of cytomegalovirus exposure and HLA in healthy donors. PCR used 60 Vbeta primers and 13 Jbeta primers. Generated by immunoSEQ multiplex PCR, the TCRdb table keeps only in-frame clones and is missing some. Of 90,000 to 100,000 clones listed, more than 70% were seen once; the top ten hold approximately 2%. The sequencing input was PBMCs. The receptors shown here come from a man between 18 and 29 years old in good health and CMV-seronegative.

This clone appeared once. This rearrangement joins TRBV18 to TRBJ2-7; 8 bases line up with TRBD1. This CDR3 has 16 residues. Germline CDR1 is KGHSH and CDR2 is LQKENI. V shed 0 bases, J shed 6 bases, and the junction held 10 bases outside the gene matches. The CDR3 DNA is TGTGCCAGCTCACCACCGGGGCAGGGGGCGCGTCGCGAGCAGTACTTC. Its translation: CASSPPGQGARREQYF.

V gene TRBV7-2 combines with J gene TRBJ2-1; D is ambiguous. V was pared by 3 bases and J by 1 base, with 10 bases between. The CDR3 extends over 15 amino acids. Germline CDR1 SGHTA, CDR2 FQGNSA. CDR3: CASSFPGSSYNEQFF. In nucleotides, the CDR3 is TGTGCCAGCAGCTTCCCGGGTTCGTCCTACAATGAGCAGTTCTTC.

The chain joins TRBV28 to TRBJ2-1, with 7 bases aligning to TRBD1. Germline V gene lookup returns CDR1 MDHEN and CDR2 SYDVKM. The CDR3 runs to 11 residues. Trimming took 7 bases from V and 9 from J; bases not matched to a gene: 3. CDR3 coding DNA: TGTGCCAGCACTCAGGGGGTTGAGCAGTTCTTC. As protein: CASTQGVEQFF.

The chain recombines TRBV7-9 with TRBJ1-2; 8 bases fit TRBD1. Germline loops: CDR1 SEHNR, CDR2 FQNEAQ (reference sequence). Trimming removed 2 bases from V and 2 bases from J; junction bases left unmatched: 4. The CDR3 extends over 15 amino acids. The CDR3 sequence: CASSLLQGGNYGYTF. The CDR3 DNA reads TGTGCCAGCAGCTTACTACAGGGGGGAAACTATGGCTACACCTTC.

This chain links TRBV10-1 with TRBJ1-1; D perhaps matches TRBD1 (6 bases). This CDR3 is 13 amino acids long. The V end lost 2 bases, the J end lost 12 bases, and 16 bases lay between the germline ends. Germline V gene data show CDR1 as WNHNN and CDR2 as SYGVQD (reference sequence). The CDR3, as DNA: TGCGCCAGCAGTGAGCCCCTGCCAGGGACAACTTTCTTT. Protein sequence: CASSEPLPGTTFF.

The chain carries TRBV5-1 and TRBJ2-5, with a possible D match to TRBD1 (6 bases). The V end was cut by 4 bases, the J end by 13 bases, with 17 bases between. Germline values: CDR1 SGHRS, CDR2 YFSETQ. The CDR3 loop spans 12 amino acids. The CDR3 reads CASSPSNRAPYF. The CDR3 DNA sequence: TGCGCCAGCAGCCCATCCAACAGGGCTCCGTACTTC.

This clone was counted only a few times. CDR3 sequence reads: CASSIQVKSSYEQYF. The CDR3 DNA reads as TGTGCCAGCAGCATACAGGTGAAGAGCTCCTACGAGCAGTACTTC. J is TRBJ2-5 and V is TRBV5-4; D possibly corresponds to TRBD1 (5 bases). The end of the DNA aligns better with TRBJ2-7, so the J call may be wrong. Germline CDR1 and CDR2: SGHNT and YYREEE (reference sequence). CDR3 size: 15 residues.

This chain connects TRBV6-5 to TRBJ1-2; D unresolved. CDR1 is MNHEY, CDR2 SVGAGI, per germline. The CDR3 has 11 residues. V was cut by 6 bases and J by 7 bases, with 9 bases left in between. The CDR3 reads CASSHSGGYTF. Written as DNA, the CDR3 is TGTGCCAGCAGCCACAGTGGTGGCTACACCTTC.

The chain combines TRBV2 with TRBJ2-5; a weak D match, TRBD2 (5 bases). The DNA matches TRBJ2-7 better at its end, which makes the J call doubtful. Per the germline V gene, CDR1 is SNHLY and CDR2 is FYNNEI. This CDR3 is built from 13 residues. The chain's CDR3 is CASSGAGGDEQYF. Here the CDR3 DNA reads TGTGCCAGCAGTGGGGCAGGAGGAGACGAGCAGTACTTC.

The J gene is TRBJ2-5, the V gene TRBV9; a weak D match, TRBD1 (6 bases). The CDR3 extends over 14 amino acids. Trimming removed 4 bases from V and 4 bases from J, with 14 bases in between. In germline, CDR1 is SGDLS, CDR2 YYNGEE. The CDR3 bases are TGTGCCAGCAGCCATATGGGGGCCGGAGAGACCCAGTACTTC. It is translated as CASSHMGAGETQYF.

The chain couples TRBV6-4 to TRBJ2-7, with 8 bases that match TRBD1. The CDR3 sequence is 13 residues long. With 6 bases clipped from V and 0 bases from J, the junction kept 1 base outside the gene matches. Looked up from germline, CDR1 is MRHNA and CDR2 is SNTAGT. In DNA form, the CDR3 reads TGTGCCAGCAGCCAGGGGGCCTCCTACGAGCAGTACTTC. Residues: CASSQGASYEQYF.

This clone was counted a single time. V gene TRBV4-2 combines with J gene TRBJ1-2; perhaps TRBD1 as D (6 bases). Trimming shortened V by 4 bases and J by 2 bases, and 11 bases separated the two germline ends. The CDR3 covers 14 residues. The V gene's germline CDR1 is LGHNA and CDR2 YNFKEQ. CDR3 loop: CASSRTDENYGYTF. The CDR3, as DNA: TGTGCCAGCAGCCGGACAGACGAAAACTATGGCTACACCTTC.